This is a list of T cell receptor beta chains from one sample in a study of blood T cell repertoires in COVID-19. Measured with immunoSEQ multiplex PCR; TCRdb has only the in-frame clones, and not every one. This table holds about 270,000 clones, 70% to 90% found once. Sequenced input: peripheral blood. The receptors come from a woman between 65 and 79 years old with COVID-19, enrolled during active disease. Both conserved end residues are part of each CDR3.

V: TRBV2; CDR3: CASSVLASGGAGEQYF
V: TRBV11-2; CDR3: CASSPRGRGYTF
V: TRBV5-6; CDR3: CASSLGTGLYGYTF
V: TRBV9; CDR3: CASSDSDSPNYEQYF
V: TRBV7-2; CDR3: CASSLVGPSGGSKTEQYF
V: TRBV29-1; CDR3: CSVEEEDREHGYTF
V: TRBV6-5; CDR3: CASSFGTTGTDTQYF
V: TRBV29-1; CDR3: CSVGSRVMNTEAFF
V: TRBV2; CDR3: CASKAAVLSEKLFF
V: TRBV4-1; CDR3: CASSQVAANYGYTF
V: TRBV6-5; CDR3: CASSYSRDEQYF
V: TRBV7-2; CDR3: CASSPSLLLAKNIQYF
V: TRBV2; CDR3: CASSGGGAVNYEQYF
V: TRBV2; CDR3: CASKPGHNYGYTF
V: TRBV21-1; CDR3: CASSKGGLASDTQYF
V: TRBV10-3; CDR3: CAISLTGEIMDTEAFF
V: TRBV12-3/TRBV12-4; CDR3: CASSLSGVQYF
V: TRBV5-6; CDR3: CASSLVASGGETQYF
V: TRBV30; CDR3: CAWSQDRAPYEQYF
V: TRBV24-1; CDR3: CATSDSGYGYTF
V: TRBV9; CDR3: CASSVAGMQGDTIYF
V: TRBV19; CDR3: CASCGAGTGDTEAFF
V: TRBV5-6; CDR3: CASSLVDRALYGYTF
V: TRBV7-3; CDR3: CASSLTGTGGDEQYF
V: TRBV27; CDR3: CASRASGSYNSPLHF
V: TRBV5-1; CDR3: CASSFGQGNTGELFF
V: TRBV19; CDR3: CASSRQITISNQPQHF
V: TRBV5-1; CDR3: CASSLVLLASGSTGFYETQYF
V: TRBV5-6; CDR3: CASSLDSTSDEQFF
V: TRBV7-2; CDR3: CASSFSGGEETQYF
V: TRBV6-2/TRBV6-3; CDR3: CASSYMQQGAGQPQHF
V: TRBV7-2; CDR3: CASSLVGTGFREQYF
V: TRBV10-3; CDR3: CAISEGQGSYEQYF
V: TRBV12-5; CDR3: CASGLIGGGNSPLHF
V: TRBV28; CDR3: CASSPGNYGYTF
V: TRBV19; CDR3: CASSLDRANTEAFF
V: TRBV6-5; CDR3: CASSSLGTGLGNTIYF
V: TRBV18; CDR3: CASSPGLNQPQHF
V: TRBV4-1; CDR3: CASSRWALGGNHEQYF
V: TRBV2; CDR3: CASSPEGALTSNQPQHF
V: TRBV12-3/TRBV12-4; CDR3: CASRSGSSYEQYF
V: TRBV27; CDR3: CASSSGFRTEAFF
V: TRBV30; CDR3: CASLLGGANTF
V: TRBV2; CDR3: CASRPRLYDGYTF
V: TRBV9; CDR3: CASEGGTDTQYF
V: TRBV29-1; CDR3: CSVKGDGRADTDTQYF
V: TRBV28; CDR3: CASSTSDSGKLFF
V: TRBV7-3; CDR3: CASSLLGRDTGELFF
V: TRBV5-1; CDR3: CASSYTGGAGNEQFF